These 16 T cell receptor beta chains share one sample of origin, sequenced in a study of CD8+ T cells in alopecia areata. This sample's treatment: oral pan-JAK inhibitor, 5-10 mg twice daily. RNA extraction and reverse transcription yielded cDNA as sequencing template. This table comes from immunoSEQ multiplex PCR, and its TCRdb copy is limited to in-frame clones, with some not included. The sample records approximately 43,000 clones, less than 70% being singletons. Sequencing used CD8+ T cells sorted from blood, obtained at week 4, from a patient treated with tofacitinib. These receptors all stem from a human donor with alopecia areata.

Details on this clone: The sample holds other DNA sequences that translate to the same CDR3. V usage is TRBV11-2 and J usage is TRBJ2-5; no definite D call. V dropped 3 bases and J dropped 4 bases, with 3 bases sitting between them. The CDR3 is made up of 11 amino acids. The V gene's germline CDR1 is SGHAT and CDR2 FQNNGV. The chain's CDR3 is CASSLGETQYF. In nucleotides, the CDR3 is TGTGCCAGCAGCTTGGGAGAGACCCAGTACTTC.

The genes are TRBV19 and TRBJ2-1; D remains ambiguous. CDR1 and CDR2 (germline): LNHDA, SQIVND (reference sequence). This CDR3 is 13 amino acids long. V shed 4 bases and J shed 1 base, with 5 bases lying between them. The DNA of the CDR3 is TGTGCCAGTAGTAGTTTTTCCTACAATGAGCAGTTCTTC. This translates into CASSSFSYNEQFF.

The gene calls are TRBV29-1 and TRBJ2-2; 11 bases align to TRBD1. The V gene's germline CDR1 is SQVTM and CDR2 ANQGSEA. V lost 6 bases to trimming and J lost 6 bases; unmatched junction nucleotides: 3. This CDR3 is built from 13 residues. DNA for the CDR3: TGCAGCGTCCCGGGACAGGGGGCCGGGGAGCTGTTTTTT. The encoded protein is CSVPGQGAGELFF.

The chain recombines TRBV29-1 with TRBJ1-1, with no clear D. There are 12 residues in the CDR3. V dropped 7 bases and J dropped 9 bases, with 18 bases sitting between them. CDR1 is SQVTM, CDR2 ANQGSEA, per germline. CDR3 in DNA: TGCAGCGCCGTCTCCTCCGTTAGTAAAGCTTTCTTT. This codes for CSAVSSVSKAFF.

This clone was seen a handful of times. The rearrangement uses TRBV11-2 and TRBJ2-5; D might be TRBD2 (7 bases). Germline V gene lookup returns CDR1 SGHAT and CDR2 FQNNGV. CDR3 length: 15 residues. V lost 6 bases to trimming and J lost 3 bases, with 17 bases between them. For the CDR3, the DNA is TGTGCCAGCAGTCCCGGGGGAGGGGGTGAAGAGACCCAGTACTTC. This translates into CASSPGGGGEETQYF.

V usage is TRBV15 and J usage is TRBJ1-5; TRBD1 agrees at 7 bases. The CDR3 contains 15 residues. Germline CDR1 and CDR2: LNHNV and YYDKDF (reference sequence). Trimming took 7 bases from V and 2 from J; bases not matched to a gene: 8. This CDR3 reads CATTEGGAGNQPQHF. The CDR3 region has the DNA TGTGCCACCACCGAAGGGGGCGCGGGCAATCAGCCCCAGCATTTT.

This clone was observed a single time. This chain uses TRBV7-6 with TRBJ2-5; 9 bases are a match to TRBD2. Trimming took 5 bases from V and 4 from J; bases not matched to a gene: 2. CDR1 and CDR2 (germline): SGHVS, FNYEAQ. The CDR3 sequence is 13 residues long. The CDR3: CASSQGLAETQYF. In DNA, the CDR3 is TGTGCCAGCAGCCAGGGACTAGCAGAGACCCAGTACTTC.

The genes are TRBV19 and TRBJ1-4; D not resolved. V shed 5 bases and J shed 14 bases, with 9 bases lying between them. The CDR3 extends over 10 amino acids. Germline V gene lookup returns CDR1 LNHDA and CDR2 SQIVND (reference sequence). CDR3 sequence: CASSGRGLFF. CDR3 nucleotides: TGTGCCAGTAGTGGCAGAGGGCTGTTTTTT. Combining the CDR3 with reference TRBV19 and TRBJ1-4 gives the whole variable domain DGGITQSPKYLFRKEGQNVTLSCEQNLNHDAMYWYRQDPGQGLRLIYYSQIVNDFQKGDIAEGYSVSREKKESFPLTVTSAQKNPTAFYLCASSGRGLFFGSGTQLSVL.

For the CDR3, the DNA is TGCAGCCCCCTTCAAGACAATGAGCAGTTCTTC. This translates into CSPLQDNEQFF. This sequence joins TRBV29-1 and TRBJ2-1; D is unresolved. The CDR3 sequence is 11 residues long. Trimming removed 8 bases from V and 5 bases from J, with 10 bases in between. Germline V gene lookup returns CDR1 SQVTM and CDR2 ANQGSEA.

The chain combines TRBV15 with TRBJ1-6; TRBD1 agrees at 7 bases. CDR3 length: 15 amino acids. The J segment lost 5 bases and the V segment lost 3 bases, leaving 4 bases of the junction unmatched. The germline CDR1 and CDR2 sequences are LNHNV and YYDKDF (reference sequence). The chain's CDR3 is CATSSGTVNNSPLHF. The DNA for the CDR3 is TGTGCCACCAGCAGCGGGACAGTGAATAATTCACCCCTCCACTTT.

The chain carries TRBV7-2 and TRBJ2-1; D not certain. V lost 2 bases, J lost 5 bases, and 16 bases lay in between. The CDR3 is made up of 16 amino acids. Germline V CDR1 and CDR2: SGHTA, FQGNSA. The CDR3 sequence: CASSLWVELPHNEQFF. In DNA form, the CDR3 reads TGTGCCAGCAGCTTATGGGTGGAACTGCCACACAATGAGCAGTTCTTC.

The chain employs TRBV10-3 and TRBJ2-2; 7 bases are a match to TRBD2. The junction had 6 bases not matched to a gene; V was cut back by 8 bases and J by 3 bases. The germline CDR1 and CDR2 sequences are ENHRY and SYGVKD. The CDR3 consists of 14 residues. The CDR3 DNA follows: TGTGCCATCGCGAGCGGGGAATACACCGGGGAGCTGTTTTTT. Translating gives CAIASGEYTGELFF.

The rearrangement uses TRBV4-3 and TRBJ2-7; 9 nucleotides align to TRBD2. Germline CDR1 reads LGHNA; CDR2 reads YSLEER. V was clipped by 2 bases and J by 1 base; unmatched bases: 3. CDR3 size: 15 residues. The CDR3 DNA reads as TGCGCCAGCAGCCAATTTAGCGGGGGTTCCTACGAGCAGTACTTC. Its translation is CASSQFSGGSYEQYF.

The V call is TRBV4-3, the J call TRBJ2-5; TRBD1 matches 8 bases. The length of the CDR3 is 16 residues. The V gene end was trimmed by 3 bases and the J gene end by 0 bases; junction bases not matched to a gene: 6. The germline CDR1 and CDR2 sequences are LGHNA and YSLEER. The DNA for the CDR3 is TGCGCCAGCAGCCAGGGGACAGGAGGGTACCAAGAGACCCAGTACTTC. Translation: CASSQGTGGYQETQYF.

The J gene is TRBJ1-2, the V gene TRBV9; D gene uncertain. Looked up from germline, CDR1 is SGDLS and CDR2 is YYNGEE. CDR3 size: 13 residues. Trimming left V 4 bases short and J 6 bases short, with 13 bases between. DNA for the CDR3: TGTGCCAGCAGCTCCTCCCGTGGAGATGGCTACACCTTC. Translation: CASSSSRGDGYTF.

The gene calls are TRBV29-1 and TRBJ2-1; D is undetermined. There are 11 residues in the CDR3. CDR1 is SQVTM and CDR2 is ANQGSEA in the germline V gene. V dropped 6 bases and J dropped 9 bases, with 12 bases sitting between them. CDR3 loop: CSVNRYPEQFF. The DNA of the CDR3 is TGCAGCGTGAACCGGTATCCTGAGCAGTTCTTC.